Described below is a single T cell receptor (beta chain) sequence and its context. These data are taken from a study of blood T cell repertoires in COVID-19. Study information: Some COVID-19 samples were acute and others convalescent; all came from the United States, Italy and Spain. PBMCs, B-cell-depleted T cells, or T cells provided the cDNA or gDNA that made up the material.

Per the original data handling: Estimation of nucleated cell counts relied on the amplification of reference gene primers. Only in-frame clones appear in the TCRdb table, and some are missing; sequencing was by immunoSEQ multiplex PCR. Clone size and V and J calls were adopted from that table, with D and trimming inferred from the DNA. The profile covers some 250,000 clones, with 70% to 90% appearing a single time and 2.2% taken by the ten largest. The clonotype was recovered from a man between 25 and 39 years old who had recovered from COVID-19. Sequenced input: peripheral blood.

CDR3 nucleotides: TGCAGCGTTGATATCGAGAGTCTTGACTATGGCTACACCTTC. Protein: CSVDIESLDYGYTF. The V call is TRBV29-1, the J call TRBJ1-2, with unresolved D. This CDR3 has 14 residues. The germline V gene has CDR1 SQVTM and CDR2 ANQGSEA. The V gene lost 3 bases and the J gene lost 3 bases, with 14 bases spanning the gap.